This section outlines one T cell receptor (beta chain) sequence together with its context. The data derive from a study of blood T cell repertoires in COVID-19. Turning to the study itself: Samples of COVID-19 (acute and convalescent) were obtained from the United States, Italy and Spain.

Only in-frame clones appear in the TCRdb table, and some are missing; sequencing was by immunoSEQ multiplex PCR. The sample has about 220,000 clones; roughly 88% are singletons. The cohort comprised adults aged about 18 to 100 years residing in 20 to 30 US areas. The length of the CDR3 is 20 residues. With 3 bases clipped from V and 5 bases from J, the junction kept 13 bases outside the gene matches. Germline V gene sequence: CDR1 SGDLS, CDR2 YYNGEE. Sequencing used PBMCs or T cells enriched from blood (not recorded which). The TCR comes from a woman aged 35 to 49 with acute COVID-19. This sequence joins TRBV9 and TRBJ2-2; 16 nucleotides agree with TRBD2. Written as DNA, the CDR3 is TGTGCCAGCAGCGCCGATCTAGGGACTAGCGGGGGGGCCCGGACCGGGGAGCTGTTTTTT. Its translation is CASSADLGTSGGARTGELFF.